This passage covers 13 T cell receptor beta chains from one sample sequenced in a study of vaccination and CD4 T cells after COVID-19. Time point indicated: late sampling 161 to 241 days after vaccination in three convalescent patients. As to treatment: approximately 10-day PBMC culture with coronavirus spike peptide pools or control peptides (ViraFEST assay). Antigen specificity for these receptors is unknown. The Oncomine TCR Beta short-read assay generated sequence data from the DNA of cultured CD4+ T cells. Each CDR3 protein is one row after TCRdb ran MiXCR on the PCR reads. The table has tens of thousands of distinct CDR3 sequences, around 28% seen once; the top ten hold under 8.5%. The source was CD4+ T cells from blood, cultured in vitro, collected about 7 months after SARS-CoV-2 vaccination. These receptors were obtained from a human donor who had recovered from COVID-19.

The rearrangement joins TRBV28 to TRBJ2-1; 7 bases match TRBD1. Per the germline V gene, CDR1 is MDHEN and CDR2 is SYDVKM. The CDR3 is made up of 13 amino acids. J was trimmed by 6 bases and V by 6 bases; bases with no gene match: 5. CDR3 in amino acids: CASRRTGSNEQFF. In nucleotides, the CDR3 is TGTGCCAGCAGGAGGACAGGCTCCAATGAGCAGTTCTTC.

This clonotype was seen at least ten times. CDR3 in DNA: TGTGCCAGCAGTGCCCAGGACAGCCTGAACACTGAAGCTTTCTTT. It codes for CASSAQDSLNTEAFF. V is TRBV6-1 and J is TRBJ1-1; D possibly corresponds to TRBD1 (6 bases). The CDR3 loop spans 15 amino acids. CDR1 and CDR2 (germline): MNHNS, SASEGT. Trimming shortened V by 4 bases and J by 0 bases, and 12 bases separated the two germline ends.

V gene TRBV7-2 combines with J gene TRBJ2-1, with D hard to call. Deletions cut 1 base from V and 0 bases from J, with 16 bases between. The CDR3 is 18 residues long. Germline CDR1 and CDR2: SGHTA and FQGNSA. In DNA form, the CDR3 reads TGTGCCAGCAGCTTAGAGGCTGGGCGGCCAAGCTCCTACAATGAGCAGTTCTTC. It is translated as CASSLEAGRPSSYNEQFF.

In this sample, this clonotype turned up a few times. The gene calls are TRBV27 and TRBJ2-6; TRBD1 matches 10 bases. CDR3 size: 16 residues. Germline assignment: CDR1 MNHEY and CDR2 SMNVEV (reference sequence). The trim removed 5 bases at V and 14 bases at J, leaving 15 bases unmatched. The CDR3 nucleotides read TGTGCCAGCAGTAACATCCGGGACAGGGGTCGGCTACTCCTGACTTTC. This encodes CASSNIRDRGRLLLTF.

This clonotype showed up just a few times. The CDR3 sequence is CATSRDRTSSGANVLTF. In DNA form, the CDR3 reads TGTGCCACCAGCAGAGACAGGACTTCCTCTGGGGCCAACGTCCTGACTTTC. The chain joins TRBV15 to TRBJ2-6; the D gene is possibly TRBD2 (5 bases). Germline CDR1 reads LNHNV; CDR2 reads YYDKDF (reference sequence). V was pared by 0 bases and J by 0 bases, with 9 bases between. This CDR3 contains 17 residues.

This clonotype was seen more than once but under ten times. V and J are TRBV28 and TRBJ2-7; 8 positions agree with TRBD1. Looked up from germline, CDR1 is MDHEN and CDR2 is SYDVKM. The CDR3 length is 15 residues. After removal of 1 base from V and 9 bases from J, the junction contained 11 bases not matched to a gene. The CDR3 reads CASSLFWTGSNGQYF. For the CDR3, the DNA is TGTGCCAGCAGTTTATTCTGGACAGGGTCCAACGGGCAGTACTTC.

The chain is built from TRBV24-1 and TRBJ2-2, with D maybe TRBD2 (7 bases). The CDR3 length is 16 residues. Germline assignment: CDR1 KGHDR and CDR2 SFDVKD. Deletions cut 1 base from V and 6 bases from J, with 14 bases between. As DNA, the CDR3 is TGTGCCACCAGTGATTTTCGGGGGGCGCGGGCCGGGGAGCTGTTTTTT. As protein: CATSDFRGARAGELFF.

The chain joins TRBV20-1 to TRBJ1-5; tentatively, D is TRBD1 (5 bases). Germline CDR1 DFQATT, CDR2 SNEGSKA (reference sequence). The CDR3 length is 13 residues. In DNA form, the CDR3 reads TGCACTTGCTCCCGGCCAGGGAACCAGCCCCAGCATTTT. Amino acids: CTCSRPGNQPQHF.

This clonotype was counted between two and nine times. The V gene is TRBV28, the J gene TRBJ1-5; D call uncertain. Germline CDR1 reads MDHEN; CDR2 reads SYDVKM. This CDR3 spans 15 amino acids. Between the trimmed V and J ends, which lost 4 bases and 3 bases, there was a span of 13 bases. The CDR3 loop is CASSSSGRLNQPQHF. CDR3 DNA: TGTGCCAGCAGTTCATCGGGCAGACTCAATCAGCCCCAGCATTTT.

This clonotype occurred a few times. The CDR3 DNA reads as TGTGCCAGCAGCTTAATCGGGTATGTCAATCAGCCCCAGCATTTT. Translating it yields CASSLIGYVNQPQHF. The chain links TRBV7-2 to TRBJ1-5; no clear D gene. Germline values: CDR1 SGHTA, CDR2 FQGNSA. V gave up 2 bases and J gave up 3 bases, with 11 bases separating them. The CDR3 covers 15 residues.

The chain uses TRBV20-1 and TRBJ2-7; TRBD2 aligns across 12 bases. CDR3 size: 15 residues. Unmatched junction bases numbered 11, after V lost 5 bases and J lost 6 bases. Germline values: CDR1 DFQATT, CDR2 SNEGSKA (reference sequence). CDR3 amino acids: CSARSRLAGVSEQYF. The CDR3 DNA follows: TGCAGTGCTCGATCAAGACTAGCGGGAGTCAGCGAGCAGTACTTC.

V and J are TRBV19 and TRBJ1-2; weak D call: TRBD1 (5 bases). This CDR3 has 13 residues. Germline CDR1 reads LNHDA; CDR2 reads SQIVND (reference sequence). Trimming pared 2 bases from V and 5 bases from J, leaving 9 bases between. The CDR3 coding sequence is TGTGCCAGTAGTATATCCGGGGGTTATGGCTACACCTTC. Translation: CASSISGGYGYTF.

This clonotype came up a few times. This chain joins TRBV28 and TRBJ1-1; a weak D match, TRBD1 (6 bases). Germline CDR1 MDHEN, CDR2 SYDVKM. V lost 8 bases to trimming and J lost 4 bases, with 17 bases between them. The CDR3 consists of 14 residues. This chain's CDR3 is CASAGGALGTEAFF. The CDR3 DNA follows: TGTGCCAGCGCGGGGGGGGCGCTGGGCACTGAAGCTTTCTTT.